This T cell receptor beta chain is from a study of PD-L1 blockade in urothelial cancer. At the level of the study: Males with bladder-origin urothelial cancer made up about 85% of the 29 patients.

With respect to this clone: Antigen: not known.

J lost 5 bases, V lost 5 bases, and 14 bases had no gene match. The CDR3 runs 16 residues. CDR1 LNHDA and CDR2 SQIVND come from the germline V gene (reference sequence). Study-wide findings and caveats: Clonality of blood TCR below the median before treatment predicted better survival.

Clones were sequenced by immunoSEQ multiplex PCR, and TCRdb holds only the in-frame ones, with some missing. The table records roughly 63,000 clones, 75% to 85% of them present only once. Time point described: pretreatment peripheral blood. Sequencing used PBMCs, obtained around atezolizumab (anti-PD-L1) treatment. The chain uses TRBV19 and TRBJ1-1; 7 bases match TRBD1. The TCR sequence derives from a man between 65 and 85 years old with urothelial cancer. This CDR3 reads CASSHPGQADRTEAFF. Written as DNA, the CDR3 is TGTGCCAGTAGTCACCCCGGACAGGCAGACCGAACTGAAGCTTTCTTT.